This TCR beta chain was observed in a study of T-cell memory formation after mild COVID-19. Overall study results and limits: From day 15 to 85, contracting clones were balanced between CD4 and CD8, whereas later expanders leaned toward CD4+. Prior to infection, memory already included some responding clones, suggesting cross-reactive memory joined.

This clonotype has a handful of counts. Its matching antigen is unknown. The CDR3 length is 14 residues. The V end lost 5 bases, the J end lost 7 bases, and 17 bases lay between the germline ends. CDR1 is DFQATT and CDR2 is SNEGSKA in the germline V gene (reference sequence). One entry per CDR3 protein, called by TCRdb with MiXCR from the 5' RACE reads. The sample yields roughly 600,000 distinct CDR3 sequences, around 17% seen once. The chain has TRBV20-1 and TRBJ1-4; D unresolved. The sequence derives from an adult woman who had mild COVID-19 (a few samples of this study predate the infection). Cell type and time point are not known. Sequencing was done on a sample of PBMCs or a T cell subset sorted from them (not recorded which). CDR3 sequence reads: CSASYRENGEKLFF. CDR3 bases: TGCAGTGCTTCCTACCGGGAGAACGGTGAAAAACTGTTTTTT.